This passage covers 10 T cell receptor beta chains from one sample sequenced in a study of T-cell memory formation after mild COVID-19. TCRdb called the 5' RACE reads again in MiXCR, with one record for every CDR3 protein. The table lists around 320,000 distinct CDR3 sequences, 28% of them singletons, with around an eighth in the top ten. The sample consisted of PBMCs or a T cell subset sorted from them (not recorded which). The receptors stem from an adult woman who had mild COVID-19 (a few samples of this study predate the infection). Cell type and time point are not known.

A few counts support this clonotype. In DNA form, the CDR3 reads TGTGCCAGCAGCCTAAATGGCAGGGGCGCCCTCTATGGCTACACCTTC. Protein product: CASSLNGRGALYGYTF. The gene calls are TRBV7-9 and TRBJ1-2; weak D call: TRBD1 (6 bases). This CDR3 has 16 amino acids. Germline V gives CDR1 SEHNR, CDR2 FQNEAQ (reference sequence). V shed 5 bases and J shed 4 bases, with 20 bases lying between them.

The chain links TRBV5-4 to TRBJ2-3; tentatively, D is TRBD1 or TRBD2 (5 bases each). The CDR3 is made up of 15 amino acids. The V end lost 1 base, the J end lost 4 bases, and 13 bases lay between the germline ends. Germline V gene data show CDR1 as SGHNT and CDR2 as YYREEE (reference sequence). The DNA for the CDR3 is TGTGCCAGCAGCTTGTCACCAGGGAGTCCAGATACGCAGTATTTT. This sequence encodes CASSLSPGSPDTQYF.

This clonotype was observed a handful of times. The genes are TRBV7-8 and TRBJ2-1; TRBD2 aligns across 11 bases. V shed 5 bases, J shed 8 bases, and the junction held 14 bases outside the gene matches. The CDR3 is made up of 17 amino acids. CDR1 is SGHVS, CDR2 FQNEAQ, per germline. CDR3 region: CASSREIAGGLSDEQFF. The CDR3, as DNA: TGTGCCAGCAGCCGGGAGATAGCGGGAGGGTTGTCCGATGAGCAGTTCTTC.

The J gene is TRBJ2-7, the V gene TRBV18; tentatively, D is TRBD2 (6 bases). The CDR3 length is 14 residues. Trimming removed 2 bases from V and 5 bases from J, with 13 bases in between. Looked up from germline, CDR1 is KGHSH and CDR2 is LQKENI. The CDR3: CASSPMTRGHEQYF. CDR3 DNA sequence: TGTGCCAGCTCACCAATGACTAGGGGACACGAGCAGTACTTC.

This sequence joins TRBV7-2 and TRBJ2-1; D is unresolved. This CDR3 region has 14 residues. Germline V gene data show CDR1 as SGHTA and CDR2 as FQGNSA. Trimming pared 1 base from V and 6 bases from J, leaving 10 bases between. In DNA form, the CDR3 reads TGTGCCAGCAGCTTAGGTCTGACACCCAATGAGCAGTTCTTC. It codes for CASSLGLTPNEQFF.

V gene TRBV18 combines with J gene TRBJ1-5, with D tentatively TRBD1 (5 bases). The ends were cut back, 5 bases at V and 6 bases at J, with 14 bases in the middle. Germline loops: CDR1 KGHSH, CDR2 LQKENI. The CDR3 is 14 residues long. The CDR3 DNA is TGTGCCAGCTCAGGGGGGTTTGGTGTTCAGCCCCAGCATTTT. It yields the protein CASSGGFGVQPQHF.

This clonotype was found many times. This sequence joins TRBV7-9 and TRBJ1-1; D call uncertain. Per germline, CDR1 SEHNR and CDR2 FQNEAQ (reference sequence). CDR3 length equals 14 residues. V lost 2 bases to trimming and J lost 1 base, with 8 bases between them. DNA for the CDR3: TGTGCCAGCAGCTTAAACGGCCGGAACACTGAAGCTTTCTTT. Its translation is CASSLNGRNTEAFF. The complete variable domain, with remaining parts taken from reference TRBV7-9 and TRBJ1-1, reads DTGVSQNPRHKITKRGQNVTFRCDPISEHNRLYWYRQTLGQGPEFLTYFQNEAQLEKSRLLSDRFSAERPKGSFSTLEIQRTEQGDSAMYLCASSLNGRNTEAFFGQGTRLTVV.

V and J are TRBV24-1 and TRBJ1-3, with a weak D call TRBD1 (5 bases). The V end was cut by 2 bases, the J end by 1 base, with 5 bases between. Germline loops: CDR1 KGHDR, CDR2 SFDVKD. This CDR3 has 14 residues. CDR3 in DNA: TGTGCCACCAGTGATTCAGGGTCTGGAAACACCATATATTTT. It encodes CATSDSGSGNTIYF.

This clonotype was picked up a small number of times. The genes are TRBV7-2 and TRBJ2-7; the D call may be TRBD1 or TRBD2 (5 bases each). Germline lookup yields CDR1 SGHTA and CDR2 FQGNSA. The V and J ends lost 1 base and 7 bases respectively, with 17 bases between them. This CDR3 has 15 residues. The chain's CDR3 is CASSLEVLSWGEQYF. The CDR3 DNA follows: TGTGCCAGCAGCTTAGAGGTTCTCTCATGGGGGGAGCAGTACTTC.

In this sample, this clonotype turned up a few times. This chain uses TRBV4-2 with TRBJ2-5; perhaps TRBD2 as D (5 bases). This CDR3 has 15 amino acids. From germline, CDR1 is LGHNA and CDR2 YNFKEQ. V lost 0 bases and J 5 bases, leaving 13 bases between the germline ends. CDR3 sequence: CASSQDGLSGETQYF. Here the CDR3 DNA reads TGTGCCAGCAGCCAAGATGGGCTTTCGGGGGAGACCCAGTACTTC.